This TCR beta chain was obtained from a study of cytomegalovirus exposure and HLA in healthy donors. Findings of the study overall: With DRB1 most and HLA-C fewest, TCR association rates differed between HLA loci in a later analysis. The study had only CMV serostatus as immune exposure information. About 87% or about 30% of the time was how often most TCR beta V segments were productive, according to an earlier analysis.

The study ran its PCR with 60 Vbeta and 13 Jbeta primers. The repertoire was sequenced with immunoSEQ multiplex PCR; TCRdb's copy has only in-frame clones and lacks some. This table has under 200,000 clones, around four fifths appearing once. About this clone itself: Its antigen is unidentified.

The clonotype originates from a female donor in good health and CMV-seronegative. Sequenced material: PBMCs.

For the CDR3, the DNA is TGCGCCAGCAGCCAAGAATGGACATCCTACACAGATACGCAGTATTTT. Its protein is CASSQEWTSYTDTQYF. V gene TRBV4-1 combines with J gene TRBJ2-3; tentatively, D is TRBD1 (5 bases). The CDR3 totals 16 residues. CDR1 and CDR2 from the germline V gene are MGHRA and YSYEKL. V lost 0 bases, J lost 2 bases, and 12 bases lay in between.